This TCR beta chain was obtained from a study of T cell responses to AZD1222 COVID-19 vaccine (TCRdb year 2021). About the study as a whole: Because spike-specific TCR depth and breadth did not differ between the two schedules, AZD1222 recipients who got a second dose at roughly 4 weeks were pooled with those who got a second dose at roughly 12 weeks. TCR sequencing covered over 230 trial participants: 200 to 220 given two doses of AZD1222 and 26 given two doses of MenACWY control vaccine. Enrollment into the trials was organized by age into subgroups of 18-55, 56-69 and 70-plus years, and those subgroups contained approximately 150, 30 and 60 TCR-sequenced participants, respectively.

The CDR3 regions of human TCRbeta chains were analyzed by immunosequencing. Per the original workflow: Repertoire TCRs were matched against a reference library of SARS-CoV-2-specific TCRs generated with the MIRA antigen-specificity platform. Breadth was defined as the fraction of unique TCRs that were SARS-CoV-2-associated, and depth was defined as the fraction of total T cells that were SARS-CoV-2-associated. Using the MIRA data, each spike-specific TCR was mapped to the spike region that the TCR reacts to and placed in a CD4 or CD8 class. Log10-transformed breadth and depth values were compared by one-way ANOVA with Sidak's multiple comparisons tests. Not all clones reach the TCRdb copy of this immuneACCESS table, which keeps in-frame sequences only. Checked studies attribute under half of the gap to unresolved V genes and leave the rest unexplained. The V and J calls and clone size were taken over from that table, and D and trimming were inferred from the DNA. This sample is represented by about 100,000 clones; roughly nine tenths of them were singletons. Of the sample, about a sixth is held by the ten largest clones.

The CDR3 goes from the cysteine to the phenylalanine over 12 residues. Only the CDR3 region is kept as DNA, spanning 36 bases read in frame from base 1. CDR1 is given as MDHEN and CDR2 as SYDVKM, both from the germline V gene. V loses 5 bases, J loses 5 bases, and the germline ends lie 10 bases apart. Overall study results and their limits: CD4 TCRs associated with the vaccine covered the entire spike protein, and the dominant responses were in regions 160-218 and 743-854. A significant rise in spike-specific TCR breadth and depth was observed after two AZD1222 doses relative to day 0 and relative to MenACWY recipients. Nearly half of unique spike-specific TCRs reportedly recognized epitopes outside regions mutated in the B.1.351 and B.1.1.7 variants. Conclusions about previously exposed vaccinees were limited because only six AZD1222 recipients were SARS-CoV-2 seropositive at baseline. Because no day 14 peak-response samples were available, repertoires were characterized only after the peak T cell response. The 56-69-year group was small, and its depth increase did not reach significance, likely because of low power. Most participants were white British and females outnumbered males, and the authors suggested that clonal diversity may have been underestimated.

About this clone itself: Its antigen target is currently unknown. Base-call qualities are not available, and no considerably larger clone is one nucleotide away.

The sample's time point, from its label and the paper: baseline before first vaccination. Vaccinee samples were obtained from the UK trials COV001 and COV002, which included a single-blind randomized controlled phase 2/3 trial of AZD1222 (ChAdOx1 nCoV-19) in healthy adults. For TCRbeta chain sequencing, PBMC samples were collected from trial participants at day 0 and at day 28 after the second dose. The source material was peripheral blood, sampled on day 0 of AZD1222 vaccination. Here the chain combines TRBV28 and TRBJ2-7; no D gene is confidently identified. This clonotype originated in an adult in good health. The CDR3 reads CASSARVHEQYF. The nucleotide sequence reads as follows: TGTGCCAGCAGTGCACGAGTCCACGAGCAGTACTTC.